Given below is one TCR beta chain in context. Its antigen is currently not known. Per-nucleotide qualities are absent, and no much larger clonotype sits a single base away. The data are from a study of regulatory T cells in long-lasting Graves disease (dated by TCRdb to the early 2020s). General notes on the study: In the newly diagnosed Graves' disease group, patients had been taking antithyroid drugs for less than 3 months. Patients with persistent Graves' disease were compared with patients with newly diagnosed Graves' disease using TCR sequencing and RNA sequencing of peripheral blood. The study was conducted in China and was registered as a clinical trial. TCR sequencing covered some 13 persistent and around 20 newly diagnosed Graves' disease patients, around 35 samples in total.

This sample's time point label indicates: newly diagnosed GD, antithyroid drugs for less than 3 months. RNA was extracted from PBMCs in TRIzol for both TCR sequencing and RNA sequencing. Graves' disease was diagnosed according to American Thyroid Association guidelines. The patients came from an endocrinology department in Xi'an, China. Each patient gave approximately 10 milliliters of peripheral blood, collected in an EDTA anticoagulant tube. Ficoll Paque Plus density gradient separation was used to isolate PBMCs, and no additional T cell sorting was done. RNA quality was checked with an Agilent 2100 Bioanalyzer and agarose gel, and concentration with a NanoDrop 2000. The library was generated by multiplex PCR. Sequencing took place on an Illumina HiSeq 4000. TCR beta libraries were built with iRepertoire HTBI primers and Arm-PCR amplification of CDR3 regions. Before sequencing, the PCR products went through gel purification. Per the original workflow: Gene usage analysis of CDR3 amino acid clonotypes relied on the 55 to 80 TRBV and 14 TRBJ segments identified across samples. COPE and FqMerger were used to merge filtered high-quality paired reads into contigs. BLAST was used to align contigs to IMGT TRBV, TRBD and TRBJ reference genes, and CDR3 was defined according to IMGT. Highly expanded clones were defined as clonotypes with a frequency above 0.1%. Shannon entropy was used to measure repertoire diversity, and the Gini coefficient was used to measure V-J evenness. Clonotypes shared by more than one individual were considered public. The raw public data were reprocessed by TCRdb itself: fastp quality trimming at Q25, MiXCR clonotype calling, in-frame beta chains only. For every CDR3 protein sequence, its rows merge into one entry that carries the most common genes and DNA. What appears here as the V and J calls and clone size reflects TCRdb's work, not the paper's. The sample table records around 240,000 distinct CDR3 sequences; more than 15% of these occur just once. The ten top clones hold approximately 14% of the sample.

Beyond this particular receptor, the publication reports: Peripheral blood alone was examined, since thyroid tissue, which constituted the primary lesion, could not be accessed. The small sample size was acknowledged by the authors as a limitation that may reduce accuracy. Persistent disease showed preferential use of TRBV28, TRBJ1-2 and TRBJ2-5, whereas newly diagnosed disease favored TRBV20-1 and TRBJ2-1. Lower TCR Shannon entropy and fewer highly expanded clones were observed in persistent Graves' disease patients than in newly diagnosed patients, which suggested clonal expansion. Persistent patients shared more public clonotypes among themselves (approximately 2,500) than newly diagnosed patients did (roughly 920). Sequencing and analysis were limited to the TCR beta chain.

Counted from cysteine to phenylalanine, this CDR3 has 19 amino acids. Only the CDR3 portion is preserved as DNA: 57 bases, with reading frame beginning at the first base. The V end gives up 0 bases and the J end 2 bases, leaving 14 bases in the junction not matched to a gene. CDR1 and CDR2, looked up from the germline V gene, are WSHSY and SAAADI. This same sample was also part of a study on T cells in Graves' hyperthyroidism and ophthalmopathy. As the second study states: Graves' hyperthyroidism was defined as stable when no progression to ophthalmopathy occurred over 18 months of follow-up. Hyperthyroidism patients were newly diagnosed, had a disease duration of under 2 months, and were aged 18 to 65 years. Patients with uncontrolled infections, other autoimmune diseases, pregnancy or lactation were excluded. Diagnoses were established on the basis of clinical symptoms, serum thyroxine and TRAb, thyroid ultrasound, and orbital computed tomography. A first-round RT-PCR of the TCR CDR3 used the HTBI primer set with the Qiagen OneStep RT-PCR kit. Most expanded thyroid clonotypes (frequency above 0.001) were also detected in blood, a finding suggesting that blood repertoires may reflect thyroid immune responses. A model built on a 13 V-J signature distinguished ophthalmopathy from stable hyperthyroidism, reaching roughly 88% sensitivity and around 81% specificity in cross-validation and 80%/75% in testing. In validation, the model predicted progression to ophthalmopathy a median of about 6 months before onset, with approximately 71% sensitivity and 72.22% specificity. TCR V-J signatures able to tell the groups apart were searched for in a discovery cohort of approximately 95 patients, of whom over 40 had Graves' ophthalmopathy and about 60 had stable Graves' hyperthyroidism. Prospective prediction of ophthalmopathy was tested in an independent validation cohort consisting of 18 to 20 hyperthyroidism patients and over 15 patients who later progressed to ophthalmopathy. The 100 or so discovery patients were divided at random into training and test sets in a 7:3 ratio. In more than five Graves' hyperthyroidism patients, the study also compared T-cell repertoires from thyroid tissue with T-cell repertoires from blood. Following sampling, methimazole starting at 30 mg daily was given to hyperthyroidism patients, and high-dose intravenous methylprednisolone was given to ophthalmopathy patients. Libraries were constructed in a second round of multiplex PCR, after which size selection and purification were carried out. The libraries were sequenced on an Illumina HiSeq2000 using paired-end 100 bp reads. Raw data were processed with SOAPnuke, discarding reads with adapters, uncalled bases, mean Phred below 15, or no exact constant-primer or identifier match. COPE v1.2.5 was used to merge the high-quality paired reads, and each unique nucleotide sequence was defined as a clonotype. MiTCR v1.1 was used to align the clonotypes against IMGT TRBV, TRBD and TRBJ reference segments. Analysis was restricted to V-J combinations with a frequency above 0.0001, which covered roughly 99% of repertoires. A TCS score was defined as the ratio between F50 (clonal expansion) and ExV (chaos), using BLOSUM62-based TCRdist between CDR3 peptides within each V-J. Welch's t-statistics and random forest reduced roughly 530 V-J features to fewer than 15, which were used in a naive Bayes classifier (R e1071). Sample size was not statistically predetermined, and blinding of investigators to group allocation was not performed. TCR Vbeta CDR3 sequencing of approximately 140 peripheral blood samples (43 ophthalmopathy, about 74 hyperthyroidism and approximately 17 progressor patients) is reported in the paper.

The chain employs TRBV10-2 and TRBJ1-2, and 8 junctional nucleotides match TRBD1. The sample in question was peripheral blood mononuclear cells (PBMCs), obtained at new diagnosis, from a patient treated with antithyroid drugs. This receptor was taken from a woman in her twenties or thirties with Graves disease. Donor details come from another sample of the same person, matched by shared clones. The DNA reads TGCGCCAGCAGTGAGTCGAAAAGTTGGTCAGGGGGCGAAAACTATGGCTACACCTTC. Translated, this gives CASSESKSWSGGENYGYTF.